This paragraph covers one TCR beta chain sequence. The antigen is undetermined. Cycle 7 day 1, cycle 4 day 1, and baseline were the timepoints at which blood was sampled. The data originate from a study of OX40 agonist ivuxolimab in advanced cancers. Study-wide background: Patients were given ivuxolimab, an antibody that agonizes OX40 (CD134). Study-level findings and limits: The average count of expanded clones was higher among CD8+ T cells than among CD4+. Clonal expansion by week 6 occurred in CD4+ and CD8+ blood T cells (at 0.1 to 3.0 mg/kg).

Data came from immunoSEQ multiplex PCR; TCRdb stores just in-frame clones and leaves some out. The sample lists fewer than 90,000 clones, around 87% seen once, with 2.5% to 3% in the top ten. V lost 5 bases to trimming and J lost 4 bases; unmatched junction nucleotides: 6. This CDR3 has 16 amino acids. The V gene's germline CDR1 is SGHNT and CDR2 YENEEA. The sequence came from an adult with an advanced solid tumor such as melanoma, head and neck, liver or kidney cancer. The rearrangement links TRBV11-3 to TRBJ2-5, with 14 bases lining up with TRBD2. The material sequenced was CD4+ or CD8+ T cells sorted from blood, taken in a trial of the OX40 agonist ivuxolimab. CDR3 coding DNA: TGTGCCAGCAGCCTGGGACTAGCGGGGGTGCGAGAGACCCAGTACTTC. Translated: CASSLGLAGVRETQYF.